This T cell receptor delta chain was sequenced during a study of gamma-delta T cells after stem cell transplantation. TCRdb ran CATT on the RT-PCR reads. Altogether about 5,400 delta-chain clones are present, around 9.6% being singletons, with the ten largest covering less than 15%. Unmatched junction bases numbered 18, after V lost 0 bases and J lost 3 bases. In germline, CDR1 is GEAIGNYY, CDR2 EKD. The CDR3 is 20 residues long. This clone is medium-sized by share. Sequenced: gamma-delta T cells. This chain uses TRDV2 with TRDJ1; TRDD3 matches at 10 bases. This clonotype was obtained from a human donor. It is not recorded whose cells these are; they may come from a transplant donor. Here the CDR3 reads CACDTAERTGGSGDADKLIF. DNA of the CDR3: TGTGCCTGTGACACCGCGGAGCGTACTGGGGGATCAGGTGACGCCGATAAACTCATCTTT.